The next 21 T cell receptor beta chains were all read from a single sample in a study of T cell responses to AZD1222 COVID-19 vaccine. Produced via immunoSEQ multiplex PCR; TCRdb's table is partial and in-frame only. Of 75,000 to 95,000 clones in the sample, roughly 84% were seen once. Sequencing was performed on peripheral blood, taken on day 0 of AZD1222 vaccination. The receptors come from an adult in good health.

The chain joins TRBV12-3 or TRBV12-4 to TRBJ1-5; no clear D gene. The CDR3 spans 13 residues. Trimming stripped 6 bases from V and 4 bases from J, with 10 bases between. The CDR3 region is CASRYYGNQPQHF. The CDR3 coding sequence is TGTGCCAGCAGGTACTACGGGAATCAGCCCCAGCATTTT.

This chain connects TRBV5-5 to TRBJ2-5; D is possibly TRBD1 (5 bases). V lost 4 bases and J lost 0, with 10 bases in between. The CDR3 is 14 residues long. Germline V gives CDR1 SGHKS, CDR2 YYEKEE (reference sequence). DNA for the CDR3: TGTGCCAGCAGCCTATCAGGGTACCAAGAGACCCAGTACTTC. Protein product: CASSLSGYQETQYF.

The V gene is TRBV6-4, the J gene TRBJ1-2; 12 positions match TRBD1. Germline lookup yields CDR1 MRHNA and CDR2 SNTAGT. This CDR3 contains 15 residues. V was pared by 3 bases and J by 2 bases, with 1 base of the junction left unmatched. The CDR3 sequence: CASSEGTGGNYGYTF. The CDR3 DNA reads TGTGCCAGCAGTGAAGGGACAGGGGGCAACTATGGCTACACCTTC.

The chain has TRBV6-5 and TRBJ1-2; D is ambiguous. The germline V gene has CDR1 MNHEY and CDR2 SVGAGI. Trimming stripped 2 bases from V and 1 base from J, with 5 bases between. The CDR3 has 13 amino acids. DNA for the CDR3: TGTGCCAGCAGTTACGGGGATAACTATGGCTACACCTTC. Residues: CASSYGDNYGYTF.

This chain uses TRBV2 with TRBJ1-5; TRBD1 matches 11 bases. J gave up 6 bases and V 7 bases, and 5 bases lay outside the gene matches. Germline loops: CDR1 SNHLY, CDR2 FYNNEI. The CDR3 is 14 residues long. The CDR3 spells CASTMGQGVQPQHF. As DNA, the CDR3 is TGTGCCAGCACCATGGGACAGGGGGTTCAGCCCCAGCATTTT.

The gene calls are TRBV9 and TRBJ2-2; 8 bases are shared with TRBD2. Losses at the gene ends were 4 bases for V and 3 bases for J; bases not matched to a gene: 5. The germline V gene encodes CDR1 SGDLS and CDR2 YYNGEE. This CDR3 spans 15 amino acids. The CDR3 nucleotides are TGTGCCAGCAGCTTTAGCGGGGCTGACACCGGGGAGCTGTTTTTT. It translates to CASSFSGADTGELFF.

The J gene is TRBJ2-7, the V gene TRBV28; D perhaps matches TRBD1 (6 bases). The V end was cut by 6 bases, the J end by 2 bases, with 17 bases between. CDR1 is MDHEN and CDR2 is SYDVKM in the germline V gene. The CDR3 covers 15 residues. The CDR3 loop is CASRPGAGEPYEQYF. The CDR3 DNA reads as TGTGCCAGCAGACCAGGGGCCGGGGAACCCTACGAGCAGTACTTC. Variable domain in full (rest from reference TRBV28 and TRBJ2-7): DVKVTQSSRYLVKRTGEKVFLECVQDMDHENMFWYRQDPGLGLRLIYFSYDVKMKEKGDIPEGYSVSREKKERFSLILESASTNQTSMYLCASRPGAGEPYEQYFGPGTRLTVT.

This clone has just one count. The V and J genes are TRBV12-3 or TRBV12-4 and TRBJ1-1, with no clear D. CDR3 size: 12 residues. V dropped 4 bases and J dropped 2 bases, with 5 bases sitting between them. In DNA, the CDR3 is TGTGCCAGCAGTTCTAGAAACACTGAAGCTTTCTTT. It yields the protein CASSSRNTEAFF.

The rearrangement joins TRBV6-1 to TRBJ2-2; 9 bases agree with TRBD2. Germline values: CDR1 MNHNS, CDR2 SASEGT. CDR3 length: 16 residues. V shed 2 bases and J 4 bases; nucleotides not matched to a gene: 5. CDR3 sequence (DNA): TGTGCCAGCAGTGAACTAGCGGGGAGAGCCACCGGGGAGCTGTTTTTT. This gives the protein CASSELAGRATGELFF.

This chain links TRBV5-6 with TRBJ2-1, with D maybe TRBD2 (5 bases). The germline CDR1 and CDR2 sequences are SGHDT and YYEEEE. Trimming removed 4 bases from V and 10 bases from J, with 9 bases in between. The CDR3 has 11 amino acids. CDR3 region: CASSRPGEQFF. In nucleotides, the CDR3 is TGTGCCAGCAGCCGCCCGGGAGAGCAGTTCTTC.

The chain uses TRBV9 and TRBJ1-2; TRBD1 agrees at 10 bases. V was clipped by 4 bases and J by 8 bases; unmatched bases: 14. This CDR3 region has 16 residues. Germline V gene sequence: CDR1 SGDLS, CDR2 YYNGEE. The CDR3 loop is CASSPRVGQGPRGYTF. CDR3 in DNA: TGTGCCAGCAGCCCCAGGGTGGGACAGGGGCCCAGGGGCTACACCTTC.

The rearrangement links TRBV19 to TRBJ1-3, with 7 bases matching TRBD1. The CDR3 runs to 15 residues. Germline V CDR1 and CDR2: LNHDA, SQIVND (reference sequence). Trimming took 4 bases from V and 4 from J; bases not matched to a gene: 7. In DNA form, the CDR3 reads TGTGCCAGTAGTAGCAAGGGGGCTTTCGGAAACACCATATATTTT. This codes for CASSSKGAFGNTIYF.

This clone appeared a single time. The chain is built from TRBV11-1 and TRBJ2-2; TRBD1 is a possible D gene (5 bases). V lost 5 bases to trimming and J lost 4 bases, with 11 bases between them. Germline CDR1 is SGHAT and CDR2 is FQDESV (reference sequence). This CDR3 comprises 14 residues. The CDR3 protein is CASSPDTSTGELFF. In DNA, the CDR3 is TGTGCCAGCAGCCCGGACACCTCCACCGGGGAGCTGTTTTTT.

The CDR3, as DNA: TGTGCCAGCAGTCAGCAGGGTGTAACTCAGCCCCAGCATTTT. Its protein is CASSQQGVTQPQHF. The chain employs TRBV6-5 and TRBJ1-5; D perhaps matches TRBD1 (5 bases). Looked up from germline, CDR1 is MNHEY and CDR2 is SVGAGI. V dropped 5 bases and J dropped 6 bases, with 14 bases sitting between them. The length of the CDR3 is 14 residues.

This clone was seen only a few times. This chain connects TRBV6-2 or TRBV6-3 to TRBJ2-5, with TRBD2 matching over 13 bases. V lost 6 bases and J lost 2; bases outside the gene matches: 15. CDR3 size: 19 residues. Germline V gene sequence: CDR1 MNHEY, CDR2 SVGEGT. The CDR3 DNA is TGTGCCAGCAGCACCCCGAGGACTAGCGGGAGTCGGAGACAAGAGACCCAGTACTTC. Translation gives CASSTPRTSGSRRQETQYF.

The gene calls are TRBV28 and TRBJ2-7; the match to TRBD2 covers 12 bases. CDR1 MDHEN and CDR2 SYDVKM come from the germline V gene. J gave up 1 base and V 5 bases, and 3 bases lay outside the gene matches. This CDR3 region has 15 residues. CDR3 coding DNA: TGTGCCAGCAGTCTTGGACTAGCGGGATCCTACGAGCAGTACTTC. Its protein product is CASSLGLAGSYEQYF.

This sequence joins TRBV24-1 and TRBJ2-1, with 12 positions matching TRBD1. CDR1 and CDR2 (germline): KGHDR, SFDVKD. Germline trimming cut 4 bases from V and 7 bases from J; bases unmatched to any gene: 7. This CDR3 has 16 residues. The DNA for the CDR3 is TGTGCCACCAGTGACCCGGGACAGGGGGCGCTTAATGAGCAGTTCTTC. It yields the protein CATSDPGQGALNEQFF.

This clone appeared a single time. This chain uses TRBV4-2 with TRBJ2-3; 9 bases fit TRBD1. Germline CDR1 reads LGHNA; CDR2 reads YNFKEQ. The CDR3 runs 15 residues. Germline trimming cut 4 bases from V and 4 bases from J; bases unmatched to any gene: 6. The CDR3 DNA follows: TGTGCCAGCAGCCCGGGGACAGGGCGCCCAGATACGCAGTATTTT. Translating gives CASSPGTGRPDTQYF.

J is TRBJ2-1 and V is TRBV28, with 7 bases lining up with TRBD1. This CDR3 is built from 15 residues. V lost 6 bases to trimming and J lost 4 bases; unmatched junction nucleotides: 9. Germline lookup yields CDR1 MDHEN and CDR2 SYDVKM. Here the CDR3 reads CASSSAGGRYNEQFF. Written as DNA, the CDR3 is TGTGCCAGCAGCTCAGCAGGGGGAAGGTACAATGAGCAGTTCTTC.

The chain joins TRBV18 to TRBJ1-1; D gene unclear. Trimming removed 3 bases at V and 6 bases at J, with 26 bases between. This CDR3 spans 18 amino acids. The V gene's germline CDR1 is KGHSH and CDR2 LQKENI. The CDR3 coding sequence is TGTGCCAGCTCACCTCGTCGAACCAATAGACGGAGTGAAGCTGAAGCTTTCTTT. This encodes CASSPRRTNRRSEAEAFF.

V and J are TRBV3-1 (or the pseudogene TRBV3-2) and TRBJ2-3, with D possibly TRBD2 on 6 matching bases. The CDR3 length is 17 residues. Per germline, CDR1 LGHDT and CDR2 YNNKEL (reference sequence). Trimming stripped 0 bases from V and 10 bases from J, with 23 bases between. The DNA for the CDR3 is TGTGCCAGCAGCCAAGATCGTACGCGGGAACCCGGAGGGGCGCAGTATTTT. Its translation is CASSQDRTREPGGAQYF.